This T cell receptor beta chain was obtained from a study of T cells in Graves' hyperthyroidism and ophthalmopathy. Whole-study results and caveats: From stable hyperthyroidism, ophthalmopathy was set apart by a 13 V-J model. Most thyroid clonotypes with frequency above 0.001 were detected in blood.

The CDR3 extends over 13 amino acids. Per germline, CDR1 KGHDR and CDR2 SFDVKD. The V end lost 9 bases, the J end lost 7 bases, and 17 bases lay between the germline ends. There were TCR beta CDR3 regions amplified from RNA transcripts. The TCR CDR3 first-round RT-PCR relied on the HTBI primer set. TCRdb re-analysed the multiplex PCR reads in MiXCR, keeping a single row per CDR3 protein. Of about 510,000 distinct CDR3 sequences in the sample, 46% were seen once. On this clonotype itself: Its antigen is unidentified.

Source material: peripheral blood or thyroid tissue (not recorded which). This sequence was found in an adult woman with Graves' disease, either hyperthyroidism or ophthalmopathy (not recorded which). V and J are TRBV24-1 and TRBJ2-5, with D perhaps TRBD2 (6 bases). The CDR3 is CATALAGRGTQYF. CDR3 nucleotides: TGTGCCACCGCCCTCGCGGGGCGGGGGACCCAGTACTTC.